The source of this T cell receptor (beta chain) is a study of blood T cell repertoires in COVID-19. Overall study context: Researchers got acute and convalescent COVID-19 samples from the United States, Italy and Spain. PBMCs, B-cell-depleted T cells, or T cells provided the cDNA or gDNA that made up the material.

The protocol was immunoSEQ multiplex PCR, while the TCRdb copy is restricted to in-frame clones and leaves out a portion. The sample records about 210,000 clones, over 70% being singletons. V shed 2 bases, J shed 2 bases, and the junction held 7 bases outside the gene matches. Germline CDR1 and CDR2: SGHRS and YFSETQ. The CDR3 totals 18 residues. The sequenced material came from peripheral blood. This clonotype was obtained from a man aged 50 to 60 with active or convalescent COVID-19. V usage is TRBV5-1 and J usage is TRBJ2-7; 16 nucleotides match TRBD2. CDR3 sequence (DNA): TGCGCCAGCAGCTTACCGGGACTAGCGGGGGGGAGACCCTACGAGCAGTACTTC. Translating gives CASSLPGLAGGRPYEQYF. The full variable domain, rest sourced from reference TRBV5-1 and TRBJ2-7, is KAGVTQTPRYLIKTRGQQVTLSCSPISGHRSVSWYQQTPGQGLQFLFEYFSETQRNKGNFPGRFSGRQFSNSRSEMNVSTLELGDSALYLCASSLPGLAGGRPYEQYFGPGTRLTVT.